One TCR beta chain is described in this entry. As handled by the study authors: Counts of nucleated cells, estimated from reference gene primer amplification, were obtained. The method was immunoSEQ multiplex PCR; TCRdb's version includes in-frame clones alone and lacks a portion of them. V and J calls and clone size come straight from that table; D and trimming were deduced from the DNA. The sample records more than 200,000 clones, 65% to 90% being singletons. Germline V gene sequence: CDR1 WSHSY, CDR2 SAAADI. V trimming: 8 bases; J trimming: 3 bases; junction bases outside the gene matches: 19. CDR3 length equals 18 residues. This sample was included in a study of blood T cell repertoires in COVID-19. Study summary: Sites across the United States, Italy and Spain contributed samples from acute and convalescent COVID-19. Sources were T cells, B-cell-depleted T cells, or PBMCs; the material itself was cDNA or gDNA.

This chain links TRBV10-2 with TRBJ2-7, with 10 bases identical to TRBD1. The receptor was derived from a man aged 25-40 years with active or convalescent COVID-19. Specimen: peripheral blood. In DNA, the CDR3 is TGCGCCAGCGGAGGACAGGGGGGGGTAGCGGGACCGTTCTACGAGCAGTACTTC. Protein product: CASGGQGGVAGPFYEQYF.